This T cell receptor beta chain was captured in a study of beta chain features in type 1 diabetes. Study-level points and caveats: In every one of the four CD4+ subsets, TCRB CDR3s were moderately but significantly shorter in Type 1 diabetes patients. When cDNA is sequenced, cells with high TCR expression could be over-represented.

cDNA synthesis used the whole RNA isolate, giving expressed TCRB sequences. Assay: immunoSEQ multiplex PCR; the TCRdb copy retains only in-frame clones and omits some. The table lists about 650,000 clones, around 12% of them singletons. Naive, central memory, regulatory and stem cell-like memory cells within the CD4+ compartment were sorted using CD45RO/CCR7/CD25/CD127/CD95/CD27. The sample holds a few counts of this clone. Its specificity is not known. From germline, CDR1 is SGHTA and CDR2 FQGNSA. After removal of 5 bases from V and 4 bases from J, the junction contained 2 bases not matched to a gene. This CDR3 has 14 residues.

The chain combines TRBV7-2 with TRBJ2-2; 9 positions agree with TRBD1. The TCR originated in a man aged 25-40 years with type 1 diabetes. Specimen: naive CD4+ T cells from blood. The CDR3 loop reads CASSPGQGTGELFF. The DNA of the CDR3 is TGTGCCAGCAGCCCGGGACAGGGCACCGGGGAGCTGTTTTTT.